This is a list of T cell receptor beta chains from one sample in a study of neurological immune-mediated disorders. From the 5' RACE reads, TCRdb called clonotypes with MiXCR, one entry per CDR3 protein. The data hold about 38,000 distinct CDR3 sequences, with approximately 4.4% observed a single time. The sample taken for sequencing was CD4+ T cells from blood. The receptors originated from a man between 18 and 35 years old in good health. Each CDR3 is given with its conserved first and last residue. D genes are given only for firm matches. Rows may omit the clone size; those that give it use once, few, many or a size class.

CDR3: CASSYSGQREDTEAFF; DNA: TGTGCCAGCAGTTACTCCGGCCAAAGAGAGGACACTGAAGCTTTCTTT; V: TRBV6-2/TRBV6-3; size: many; J: TRBJ1-1; D: -
CDR3: CASSPSVRDTEAFF; DNA: TGTGCCAGCTCACCCAGTGTCCGCGACACTGAAGCTTTCTTT; V: TRBV18; size: many; J: TRBJ1-1; D: -
CDR3: CASSYVAGGRNEQFF; DNA: TGTGCCAGCAGTTACGTGGCGGGGGGGCGAAATGAGCAGTTCTTC; V: TRBV6-2/TRBV6-3; size: many; J: TRBJ2-1; D: TRBD2
CDR3: CSVAPFNTGELFF; DNA: TGCAGCGTCGCTCCCTTCAACACCGGGGAGCTGTTTTTT; V: TRBV29-1; size: many; J: TRBJ2-2; D: -
CDR3: CASNTLAGAGDTQYF; DNA: TGTGCCAGCAACACCCTAGCGGGGGCAGGGGATACGCAGTATTTT; V: TRBV12-3/TRBV12-4; size: many; J: TRBJ2-3; D: TRBD2
CDR3: CASTAHPGGYTF; DNA: TGTGCCAGCACCGCTCACCCGGGTGGCTACACCTTC; V: TRBV12-3/TRBV12-4; size: many; J: TRBJ1-2; D: -
CDR3: CASSLVSGTGNTIYF; DNA: TGTGCCAGCAGCTTAGTATCTGGTACCGGAAACACCATATATTTT; V: TRBV7-8; size: many; J: TRBJ1-3; D: -
CDR3: CASSLVGRRQGGDEQFF; DNA: TGTGCCAGCAGCTTAGTGGGGAGGAGACAGGGAGGCGATGAGCAGTTCTTC; V: TRBV7-6; size: many; J: TRBJ2-1; D: -
CDR3: CASIYGPGMGETQYF; DNA: TGTGCCAGCATTTACGGGCCGGGGATGGGAGAGACCCAGTACTTC; V: TRBV6-6; size: many; J: TRBJ2-5; D: -
CDR3: CASSQVVGELFF; DNA: TGTGCCAGCAGCCAAGTCGTCGGGGAGCTGTTTTTT; V: TRBV14; size: many; J: TRBJ2-2; D: -
CDR3: CASRLFRGNRDTEAFF; DNA: TGCGCCAGCAGATTGTTCCGGGGCAACAGGGACACTGAAGCTTTCTTT; V: TRBV4-1; size: -; J: TRBJ1-1; D: -
CDR3: CASSLGTGVTEAFF; DNA: TGCGCCAGCAGCTTGGGGACGGGGGTCACTGAAGCTTTCTTT; V: TRBV5-1; size: many; J: TRBJ1-1; D: -
CDR3: CASNKLAGVDNEQFF; DNA: TGCGCCAGCAACAAACTAGCGGGGGTTGACAATGAGCAGTTCTTC; V: TRBV5-1; size: many; J: TRBJ2-1; D: TRBD2
CDR3: CASSPGGGSTEAFF; DNA: TGTGCCAGCAGCCCCGGGGGAGGGAGTACTGAAGCTTTCTTT; V: TRBV12-3/TRBV12-4; size: many; J: TRBJ1-1; D: -
CDR3: CSARDPSKTHTEAFF; DNA: TGCAGTGCTAGAGACCCTAGCAAAACACACACTGAAGCTTTCTTT; V: TRBV20-1; size: many; J: TRBJ1-1; D: -
CDR3: CASSLTENYGYTF; DNA: TGTGCCAGCAGCCTGACAGAAAATTATGGCTACACCTTC; V: TRBV7-9; size: many; J: TRBJ1-2; D: -
CDR3: CASSVGLHGGANEQFF; DNA: TGTGCCAGCAGTGTGGGACTCCACGGGGGGGCCAATGAGCAGTTCTTC; V: TRBV11-2; size: many; J: TRBJ2-1; D: TRBD2
CDR3: CASTLCQALPGYGYTF; DNA: TGTGCCAGCACCCTCTGTCAGGCGCTTCCCGGATATGGCTACACCTTC; V: TRBV6-4; size: many; J: TRBJ1-2; D: -
CDR3: CASSPVPNEQFF; DNA: TGTGCCAGCAGCCCAGTACCGAATGAGCAGTTCTTC; V: TRBV2; size: many; J: TRBJ2-1; D: -
CDR3: CSVGLPGGQETQYF; DNA: TGCAGCGTTGGCCTCCCAGGGGGACAAGAGACCCAGTACTTC; V: TRBV29-1; size: many; J: TRBJ2-5; D: TRBD1
CDR3: CASSQGAANTEAFF; DNA: TGTGCCAGCAGCCAAGGGGCAGCGAACACTGAAGCTTTCTTT; V: TRBV3-1; size: many; J: TRBJ1-1; D: -
CDR3: CSARVRSGGAIDTQYF; DNA: TGCAGTGCTAGAGTCCGGAGCGGGGGGGCCATAGATACGCAGTATTTT; V: TRBV20-1; size: -; J: TRBJ2-3; D: TRBD2
CDR3: CSASYFGRQSTDTQYF; DNA: TGCAGTGCTAGTTATTTTGGCAGGCAAAGCACAGATACGCAGTATTTT; V: TRBV20-1; size: many; J: TRBJ2-3; D: -
CDR3: CSAGGSTDTQYF; DNA: TGCAGTGCTGGGGGAAGCACAGATACGCAGTATTTT; V: TRBV20-1; size: many; J: TRBJ2-3; D: -
CDR3: CASSLRGARATDTQYF; DNA: TGCGCCAGCAGCCTCCGAGGGGCCCGGGCCACAGATACGCAGTATTTT; V: TRBV5-1; size: many; J: TRBJ2-3; D: -
CDR3: CASSFRTTYEQYF; DNA: TGCGCCAGCAGCTTTAGGACAACCTACGAGCAGTACTTC; V: TRBV5-1; size: many; J: TRBJ2-7; D: -
CDR3: CATSREGQGAHYGYTF; DNA: TGTGCCACCAGCAGAGAAGGCCAGGGGGCGCATTATGGCTACACCTTC; V: TRBV15; size: many; J: TRBJ1-2; D: TRBD1
CDR3: CASSFSGGATDTQYF; DNA: TGTGCCAGCAGCTTTAGCGGGGGGGCCACAGATACGCAGTATTTT; V: TRBV7-9; size: many; J: TRBJ2-3; D: TRBD2
CDR3: CASSKQDRADTEAFF; DNA: TGTGCCAGCAGCAAGCAAGACAGGGCCGACACTGAAGCTTTCTTT; V: TRBV9; size: many; J: TRBJ1-1; D: TRBD1
CDR3: CASSPLTGGTGANVLTF; DNA: TGTGCCAGCAGCCCATTAACAGGGGGAACAGGGGCCAACGTCCTGACTTTC; V: TRBV6-5; size: many; J: TRBJ2-6; D: TRBD1
CDR3: CASSQPGRAGNTIYF; DNA: TGTGCCAGCAGTCAGCCCGGGAGGGCTGGAAACACCATATATTTT; V: TRBV25-1; size: many; J: TRBJ1-3; D: -
CDR3: CASSQQRGSNQPQHF; DNA: TGTGCCAGCAGCCAACAAAGGGGCAGCAATCAGCCCCAGCATTTT; V: TRBV7-2; size: many; J: TRBJ1-5; D: -
CDR3: CASSRNPAGTYEQYF; DNA: TGTGCCAGCAGCCGTAATCCGGCGGGGACCTACGAGCAGTACTTC; V: TRBV7-9; size: many; J: TRBJ2-7; D: -
CDR3: CASSPPGGSYEQYF; DNA: TGTGCCAGCAGCCCCCCGGGGGGCTCCTACGAGCAGTACTTC; V: TRBV9; size: many; J: TRBJ2-7; D: TRBD2
CDR3: CASSLYGENTEAFF; DNA: TGCGCCAGCAGCTTGTACGGCGAGAACACTGAAGCTTTCTTT; V: TRBV5-1; size: many; J: TRBJ1-1; D: -
CDR3: CASSLGTTSTDTQYF; DNA: TGCGCCAGCAGTCTTGGGACAACTAGCACAGATACGCAGTATTTT; V: TRBV5-1; size: many; J: TRBJ2-3; D: -
CDR3: CASSPQTGTSYEQYF; DNA: TGCGCCAGCAGCCCTCAGACAGGGACCTCCTACGAGCAGTACTTC; V: TRBV5-1; size: medium-sized; J: TRBJ2-7; D: TRBD1
CDR3: CASSLAGRASTDTQYF; DNA: TGTGCCAGCAGCTTAGCCGGCAGGGCCAGCACAGATACGCAGTATTTT; V: TRBV7-3; size: many; J: TRBJ2-3; D: -
CDR3: CASSVLPTRDTQYF; DNA: TGTGCCAGCAGCGTTCTGCCAACCCGAGATACGCAGTATTTT; V: TRBV9; size: many; J: TRBJ2-3; D: -
CDR3: CASSPTGRAYNSPLHF; DNA: TGCGCCAGCAGCCCTACCGGGAGGGCCTATAATTCACCCCTCCACTTT; V: TRBV5-1; size: many; J: TRBJ1-6; D: -
CDR3: CASSSSGTANTEAFF; DNA: TGTGCCAGCAGTTCCTCCGGGACGGCCAACACTGAAGCTTTCTTT; V: TRBV28; size: many; J: TRBJ1-1; D: -
CDR3: CASSFTGDSNQPQHF; DNA: TGCGCCAGCAGCTTTACAGGGGATAGCAATCAGCCCCAGCATTTT; V: TRBV5-1; size: many; J: TRBJ1-5; D: TRBD1
CDR3: CASSPLGGLQRSYEQYF; DNA: TGTGCCAGCAGCCCCTTGGGGGGCCTTCAAAGATCCTACGAGCAGTACTTC; V: TRBV9; size: many; J: TRBJ2-7; D: -
CDR3: CASTVEVHTQYF; DNA: TGCGCCAGCACAGTAGAAGTTCATACGCAGTATTTT; V: TRBV10-2; size: many; J: TRBJ2-3; D: -
CDR3: CASSLGGKNYYEQYF; DNA: TGTGCCAGCAGCTTAGGAGGGAAAAACTACTACGAGCAGTACTTC; V: TRBV7-9; size: many; J: TRBJ2-7; D: -
CDR3: CSAPILSQGHEQYF; DNA: TGCAGTGCTCCTATCCTAAGTCAGGGGCACGAGCAGTACTTC; V: TRBV20-1; size: many; J: TRBJ2-7; D: -
CDR3: CASGTSGNTIYF; DNA: TGTGCCAGCGGAACCTCTGGAAACACCATATATTTT; V: TRBV11-2; size: many; J: TRBJ1-3; D: -
CDR3: CASSQGGVAGYGGEQFF; DNA: TGTGCCAGCAGCCAAGGAGGAGTAGCGGGATACGGGGGGGAGCAGTTCTTC; V: TRBV4-2; size: many; J: TRBJ2-1; D: TRBD2
CDR3: CSADQAPGNYGYTF; DNA: TGCAGTGCGGACCAGGCTCCGGGCAACTATGGCTACACCTTC; V: TRBV20-1; size: once; J: TRBJ1-2; D: -
CDR3: CAWSKPNTEAFF; DNA: TGTGCCTGGAGTAAGCCGAACACTGAAGCTTTCTTT; V: TRBV30; size: many; J: TRBJ1-1; D: -
CDR3: CASSYLGAATDTQYF; DNA: TGTGCCAGCAGTTACCTTGGGGCAGCCACAGATACGCAGTATTTT; V: TRBV6-5; size: many; J: TRBJ2-3; D: -
CDR3: CSVVGTNNYEQYF; DNA: TGCAGTGTTGTTGGGACAAATAACTACGAGCAGTACTTC; V: TRBV20-1; size: many; J: TRBJ2-7; D: -
CDR3: CASSSGTDPFSGNTIYF; DNA: TGCGCCAGCAGCTCCGGGACAGATCCCTTCTCTGGAAACACCATATATTTT; V: TRBV5-1; size: many; J: TRBJ1-3; D: TRBD1
CDR3: CASSPAFSGANVLTF; DNA: TGTGCCAGCAGCCCAGCTTTCTCTGGGGCCAACGTCCTGACTTTC; V: TRBV7-2; size: many; J: TRBJ2-6; D: -
CDR3: CASSRLQETQYF; DNA: TGTGCCAGCAGCCGCCTCCAAGAGACCCAGTACTTC; V: TRBV3-1; size: many; J: TRBJ2-5; D: -